This T cell receptor beta chain was sequenced for a study of cytomegalovirus exposure and HLA in healthy donors. PCR used 60 Vbeta primers and 13 Jbeta primers. Some clones are missing from TCRdb's copy, which holds only in-frame ones; the method was immunoSEQ multiplex PCR. The sample lists about 190,000 clones, around 87% occurring once. This CDR3 is 13 amino acids long. Trimming cost V 6 bases and J 5 bases; bases outside gene matches: 1. Per germline, CDR1 MNHEY and CDR2 SVGAGI. As to this clone: Its specificity is unknown.

Study-level points and caveats: A further, later analysis showed that HLA-associated TCR beta chains (compared with equally common others) were more clonally expanded. When analyzed later, a missense DCLRE1C variant was found to be linked to TCR beta V- and J-gene trimming. Indistinguishable V segments, including TRBV6-2 and TRBV6-3, were excluded. Several of the most significant clusters were apparently associated with common viral pathogens in a later analysis.

V is TRBV6-5 and J is TRBJ2-2, with TRBD1 matching 9 bases. Sequenced input: PBMCs. The receptor's source is a man aged 25-45 years in good health and CMV-seronegative. The CDR3 bases are TGTGCCAGCAGAGGACAGGGGACCGGGGAGCTGTTTTTT. This sequence encodes CASRGQGTGELFF.